The 30 T cell receptor beta chains in this list originate from one sample, sequenced in a study of control samples from healthy donors and cancer patients. TCRdb's table, derived via immunoSEQ multiplex PCR, lists solely in-frame clones and lacks some. The table lists around 120,000 clones, approximately 89% of them singletons. Sample: blood. These receptors were taken from a man between 60 and 75 years old in good health.

This sequence joins TRBV28 and TRBJ1-2; D call uncertain. Germline-derived CDR1 and CDR2 are MDHEN and SYDVKM. The CDR3 loop spans 13 amino acids. V lost 6 bases and J 2 bases, leaving 10 bases between the germline ends. CDR3 residues: CASRSSFNYGYTF. In nucleotides, the CDR3 is TGTGCCAGCAGATCGTCCTTCAACTATGGCTACACCTTC.

V gene TRBV3-1 (or the pseudogene TRBV3-2) combines with J gene TRBJ1-2, with D maybe TRBD1 (6 bases). Trimming took 1 base from V and 7 from J, leaving 13 bases between them. The germline V gene has CDR1 LGHDT and CDR2 YNNKEL (reference sequence). The CDR3 has 14 amino acids. Written as DNA, the CDR3 is TGTGCCAGCAGCCAAGTTGCGGGGGGCTCTGGCTACACCTTC. It codes for CASSQVAGGSGYTF.

The chain combines TRBV18 with TRBJ1-1; D possibly corresponds to TRBD1 (6 bases). The CDR3 extends over 14 amino acids. Trimming pared 2 bases from V and 1 base from J, leaving 8 bases between. Germline CDR1 and CDR2: KGHSH and LQKENI. In nucleotides, the CDR3 is TGTGCCAGCTCACCAACGACAGGGAACACTGAAGCTTTCTTT. Translating gives CASSPTTGNTEAFF.

V usage is TRBV12-3 or TRBV12-4 and J usage is TRBJ1-6; no firm D call. The CDR3 extends over 12 amino acids. V dropped 3 bases and J dropped 10 bases, with 7 bases sitting between them. The CDR3: CASSFSVSPLHF. For the CDR3, the DNA is TGTGCCAGCAGTTTTTCCGTCTCACCCCTCCACTTT.

The chain joins TRBV10-1 to TRBJ1-2; D call uncertain. Germline lookup yields CDR1 WNHNN and CDR2 SYGVQD (reference sequence). Trimming left V 7 bases short and J 0 bases short, with 15 bases between. The CDR3 spans 15 residues. As DNA, the CDR3 is TGCGCCAGCATTGGGCGCGGGTCCCCTAACTATGGCTACACCTTC. It yields the protein CASIGRGSPNYGYTF.

The table lists this clone with a count of one. The chain employs TRBV24-1 and TRBJ2-2; the D is unclear. The CDR3 extends over 14 amino acids. Germline V gene lookup returns CDR1 KGHDR and CDR2 SFDVKD. V gave up 9 bases and J gave up 5 bases, with 15 bases separating them. CDR3 loop: CATAGLFNTGELFF. Written as DNA, the CDR3 is TGTGCCACCGCTGGGCTTTTCAATACCGGGGAGCTGTTTTTT.

This chain connects TRBV5-6 to TRBJ2-2; 7 bases match TRBD2. Germline CDR1 reads SGHDT; CDR2 reads YYEEEE. There are 16 residues in the CDR3. After removal of 4 bases from V and 2 bases from J, the junction contained 8 bases not matched to a gene. CDR3 loop: CASSGWGGDNTGELFF. Here the CDR3 DNA reads TGTGCCAGCAGCGGTTGGGGGGGTGATAACACCGGGGAGCTGTTTTTT.

The chain carries TRBV7-9 and TRBJ1-6; 9 bases fit TRBD1. Per germline, CDR1 SEHNR and CDR2 FQNEAQ (reference sequence). The CDR3 is 16 amino acids. V was clipped by 6 bases and J by 7 bases; unmatched bases: 10. The CDR3 protein is CASRPPGQGENSPLHF. CDR3 nucleotides: TGTGCCAGCAGACCTCCGGGACAGGGAGAAAATTCACCCCTCCACTTT.

The genes are TRBV19 and TRBJ1-5; TRBD1 is a possible D gene (5 bases). Trimming took 7 bases from V and 4 from J, leaving 14 bases between them. Per the germline V gene, CDR1 is LNHDA and CDR2 is SQIVND (reference sequence). The CDR3 has 14 amino acids. For the CDR3, the DNA is TGTGCCAGTAATTCTTTCAGGGAAAATCAGCCCCAGCATTTT. Translating gives CASNSFRENQPQHF. Variable domain in full (rest from reference TRBV19 and TRBJ1-5): DGGITQSPKYLFRKEGQNVTLSCEQNLNHDAMYWYRQDPGQGLRLIYYSQIVNDFQKGDIAEGYSVSREKKESFPLTVTSAQKNPTAFYLCASNSFRENQPQHFGDGTRLSIL.

V is TRBV6-2 or TRBV6-3 and J is TRBJ2-7; D is uncertain. This CDR3 spans 14 amino acids. Trimming shortened V by 0 bases and J by 2 bases, and 8 bases separated the two germline ends. Germline CDR1 is MNHEY and CDR2 is SVGEGT. The CDR3 nucleotides are TGTGCCAGCAGTTACTCGGGCGGCCCCTACGAGCAGTACTTC. This sequence encodes CASSYSGGPYEQYF.

The chain joins TRBV27 to TRBJ1-6; D is unclear. CDR1 and CDR2 from the germline V gene are MNHEY and SMNVEV (reference sequence). The V and J ends lost 8 bases and 13 bases respectively, with 24 bases between them. This CDR3 is built from 15 residues. The CDR3 region has the DNA TGTGCCAGCTCGCCTCGGGGAAGACTGGGTTTGCCCCTCCACTTT. As protein: CASSPRGRLGLPLHF.

The V and J genes are TRBV18 and TRBJ2-2; D gene ambiguous. The CDR3 extends over 14 amino acids. Trimming shortened V by 3 bases and J by 1 base, and 6 bases separated the two germline ends. Germline-derived CDR1 and CDR2 are KGHSH and LQKENI. The DNA of the CDR3 is TGTGCCAGCTCACCGGCAGGGAACACCGGGGAGCTGTTTTTT. Amino acid sequence: CASSPAGNTGELFF.

V and J are TRBV4-1 and TRBJ1-3, with 7 bases fitting TRBD1. CDR1 is MGHRA and CDR2 is YSYEKL in the germline V gene. V was pared by 1 base and J by 2 bases, with 2 bases of the junction left unmatched. The CDR3 has 15 amino acids. For the CDR3, the DNA is TGCGCCAGCAGCCAAGTTGGGACAGCTGGAAACACCATATATTTT. This translates into CASSQVGTAGNTIYF.

The chain couples TRBV5-6 to TRBJ1-2; D is unclear. Trimming pared 4 bases from V and 4 bases from J, leaving 14 bases between. The CDR3 runs 14 residues. The germline CDR1 and CDR2 sequences are SGHDT and YYEEEE. CDR3 region: CASSLPGSTYGYTF. The CDR3 DNA sequence: TGTGCCAGCAGCCTTCCGGGGTCGACCTATGGCTACACCTTC.

The chain uses TRBV6-2 or TRBV6-3 and TRBJ1-5; D is uncertain. Per germline, CDR1 MNHEY and CDR2 SVGEGT. V was shortened by 7 bases and J by 4 bases, with 17 bases between the two germline ends. CDR3 length: 15 amino acids. The CDR3 DNA reads TGTGCCAGCACCCCAGGACCGGACTGGAATCAGCCCCAGCATTTT. Translation gives CASTPGPDWNQPQHF.

A single count supports this clone. The rearrangement links TRBV28 to TRBJ1-6; 9 bases agree with TRBD1. Trimming removed 6 bases from V and 9 bases from J; junction bases left unmatched: 9. This CDR3 is 15 amino acids long. From germline, CDR1 is MDHEN and CDR2 SYDVKM. In nucleotides, the CDR3 is TGTGCCAGCAGGGCTCCCGGGACAGGGATTTCACCCCTCCACTTT. Its protein is CASRAPGTGISPLHF.

J is TRBJ1-5 and V is TRBV27, with 10 nucleotides matching TRBD1. CDR1 MNHEY and CDR2 SMNVEV come from the germline V gene (reference sequence). V lost 4 bases and J lost 4; bases outside the gene matches: 7. This CDR3 is built from 16 residues. This CDR3 reads CASSSGDRGLNQPQHF. The CDR3 DNA sequence: TGTGCCAGCAGTTCCGGGGACAGGGGACTGAATCAGCCCCAGCATTTT.

The chain uses TRBV3-1 (or the pseudogene TRBV3-2) and TRBJ1-4, with D possibly TRBD1 on 5 matching bases. Between the trimmed V and J ends, which lost 4 bases and 4 bases, there was a span of 16 bases. Per germline, CDR1 LGHDT and CDR2 YNNKEL (reference sequence). The CDR3 is made up of 16 amino acids. The CDR3 loop is CASSRMTTAINEKLFF. Written as DNA, the CDR3 is TGTGCCAGCAGCCGAATGACGACAGCGATTAATGAAAAACTGTTTTTT.

The chain joins TRBV4-1 to TRBJ1-1; TRBD1 aligns across 10 bases. In germline, CDR1 is MGHRA, CDR2 YSYEKL. Trimming at V came to 1 base and at J to 4 bases, leaving 6 bases not matched to a gene. The CDR3 loop spans 16 amino acids. The CDR3 protein is CASSQVFGQGGTEAFF. The CDR3 DNA follows: TGCGCCAGCAGCCAAGTATTTGGACAGGGGGGCACTGAAGCTTTCTTT.

This clone was detected only a few times. This rearrangement joins TRBV6-5 to TRBJ1-5; D uncertain. The CDR3 has 15 residues. The germline V gene has CDR1 MNHEY and CDR2 SVGAGI. V was trimmed by 4 bases and J by 7 bases, leaving 17 bases between them. CDR3 residues: CASSSTTRLGQPQHF. The CDR3 DNA sequence: TGTGCCAGCAGTTCCACGACGCGGCTCGGACAGCCCCAGCATTTT.

This clone was observed a few times. The chain uses TRBV5-1 and TRBJ2-3; 7 bases fit TRBD1. Germline V gives CDR1 SGHRS, CDR2 YFSETQ. Trimming took 7 bases from V and 4 from J; bases not matched to a gene: 9. This CDR3 region has 14 residues. Here the CDR3 DNA reads TGCGCCAGCTACCGGGACAGTATTCCAGATACGCAGTATTTT. This sequence encodes CASYRDSIPDTQYF. Variable domain in full (rest from reference TRBV5-1 and TRBJ2-3): KAGVTQTPRYLIKTRGQQVTLSCSPISGHRSVSWYQQTPGQGLQFLFEYFSETQRNKGNFPGRFSGRQFSNSRSEMNVSTLELGDSALYLCASYRDSIPDTQYFGPGTRLTVL.

The chain combines TRBV6-5 with TRBJ1-2; TRBD1 is a possible D gene (6 bases). V was shortened by 6 bases and J by 4 bases, with 9 bases between the two germline ends. The CDR3 has 12 amino acids. The germline gives CDR1 MNHEY, CDR2 SVGAGI. The CDR3 loop reads CASRPTGYGYTF. As DNA, the CDR3 is TGTGCCAGCAGGCCGACAGGCTATGGCTACACCTTC.

V gene TRBV20-1 combines with J gene TRBJ1-1; 9 bases map to TRBD1. The junction had 8 bases not matched to a gene; V was cut back by 6 bases and J by 12 bases. The germline V gene has CDR1 DFQATT and CDR2 SNEGSKA (reference sequence). CDR3 length: 11 amino acids. CDR3 sequence reads: CSAGTGLWPFF. The CDR3 nucleotides are TGCAGTGCCGGGACAGGGTTATGGCCTTTCTTT.

This chain uses TRBV6-5 with TRBJ1-6, with D possibly matching TRBD1 (5 bases). Germline V gene data show CDR1 as MNHEY and CDR2 as SVGAGI. Trimming took off 2 bases at V and 8 bases at J, with 16 bases between the two ends. The CDR3 loop spans 16 amino acids. The CDR3 region is CASSYPYGGGYSPLHF. Written as DNA, the CDR3 is TGTGCCAGCAGTTACCCCTATGGGGGAGGGTATTCACCCCTCCACTTT.

On this clone itself: Other DNA variants within this sample encode the same CDR3. The chain is built from TRBV5-1 and TRBJ2-7; 8 bases line up with TRBD2. The CDR3 extends over 18 amino acids. The trim removed 2 bases at V and 0 bases at J, leaving 13 bases unmatched. From germline, CDR1 is SGHRS and CDR2 YFSETQ. DNA for the CDR3: TGCGCCAGCAGCTTTGGGACGCTCGGGGGGGGGCCCTCCTACGAGCAGTACTTC. Its translation is CASSFGTLGGGPSYEQYF. The whole variable domain, remainder taken from reference TRBV5-1 and TRBJ2-7, is KAGVTQTPRYLIKTRGQQVTLSCSPISGHRSVSWYQQTPGQGLQFLFEYFSETQRNKGNFPGRFSGRQFSNSRSEMNVSTLELGDSALYLCASSFGTLGGGPSYEQYFGPGTRLTVT.

The chain couples TRBV28 to TRBJ2-3; 10 bases align to TRBD2. Losses at the gene ends were 6 bases for V and 3 bases for J; bases not matched to a gene: 9. CDR3 length: 16 amino acids. Germline CDR1 reads MDHEN; CDR2 reads SYDVKM. CDR3 residues: CASSRQSGGGTDTQYF. DNA of the CDR3: TGTGCCAGCAGCCGACAAAGCGGGGGGGGTACAGATACGCAGTATTTT. The whole variable domain, remainder taken from reference TRBV28 and TRBJ2-3, is DVKVTQSSRYLVKRTGEKVFLECVQDMDHENMFWYRQDPGLGLRLIYFSYDVKMKEKGDIPEGYSVSREKKERFSLILESASTNQTSMYLCASSRQSGGGTDTQYFGPGTRLTVL.

The chain links TRBV18 to TRBJ1-5; no clear D. Deletions cut 4 bases from V and 0 bases from J, with 4 bases between. The CDR3 extends over 13 amino acids. Germline CDR1 reads KGHSH; CDR2 reads LQKENI. The CDR3 region is CASSQVSNQPQHF. In nucleotides, the CDR3 is TGTGCCAGCTCACAGGTTAGCAATCAGCCCCAGCATTTT.

This sequence joins TRBV19 and TRBJ1-5; perhaps TRBD1 as D (5 bases). Deletions cut 3 bases from V and 4 bases from J, with 13 bases between. This CDR3 contains 15 residues. CDR1 is LNHDA and CDR2 is SQIVND in the germline V gene (reference sequence). The CDR3 here is CASSMWGERNQPQHF. In DNA form, the CDR3 reads TGTGCCAGTAGTATGTGGGGGGAGAGGAATCAGCCCCAGCATTTT.

The V and J genes are TRBV3-1 (or the pseudogene TRBV3-2) and TRBJ2-7, with 8 bases identical to TRBD1. Germline trimming cut 5 bases from V and 0 bases from J; bases unmatched to any gene: 9. The CDR3 contains 16 residues. Germline CDR1 and CDR2: LGHDT and YNNKEL (reference sequence). CDR3 DNA: TGTGCCAGCAGCATGGGGACAGGTTTCAGCTCCTACGAGCAGTACTTC. This sequence encodes CASSMGTGFSSYEQYF.

This clone has only a few counts. V is TRBV18 and J is TRBJ1-2, with 9 positions matching TRBD1. After removal of 6 bases from V and 3 bases from J, the junction contained 5 bases not matched to a gene. This CDR3 region has 14 residues. Germline V CDR1 and CDR2: KGHSH, LQKENI. For the CDR3, the DNA is TGTGCCAGCTCGCCCGACAGGGGGGACTATGGCTACACCTTC. It yields the protein CASSPDRGDYGYTF.